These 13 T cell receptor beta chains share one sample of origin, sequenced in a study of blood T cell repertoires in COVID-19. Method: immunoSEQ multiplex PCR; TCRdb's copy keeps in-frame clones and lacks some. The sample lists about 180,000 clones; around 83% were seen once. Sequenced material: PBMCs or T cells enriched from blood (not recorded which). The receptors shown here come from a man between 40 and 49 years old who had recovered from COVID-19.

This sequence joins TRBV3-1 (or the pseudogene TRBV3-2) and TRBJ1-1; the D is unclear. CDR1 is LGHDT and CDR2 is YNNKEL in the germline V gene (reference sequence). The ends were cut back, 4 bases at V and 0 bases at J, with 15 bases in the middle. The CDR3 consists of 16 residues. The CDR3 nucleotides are TGTGCCAGCAGCCCTACGGACTTCCTGATGAACACTGAAGCTTTCTTT. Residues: CASSPTDFLMNTEAFF.

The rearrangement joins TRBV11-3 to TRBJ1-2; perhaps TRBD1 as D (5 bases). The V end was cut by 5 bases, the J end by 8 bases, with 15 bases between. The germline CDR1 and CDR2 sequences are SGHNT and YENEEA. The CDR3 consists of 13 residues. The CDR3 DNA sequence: TGTGCCAGCAGCACCGGGCCCAAGGGGGGCTACACCTTC. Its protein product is CASSTGPKGGYTF. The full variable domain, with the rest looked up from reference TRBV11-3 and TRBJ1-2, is EAGVVQSPRYKIIEKKQPVAFWCNPISGHNTLYWYLQNLGQGPELLIRYENEEAVDDSQLPKDRFSAERLKGVDSTLKIQPAELGDSAVYLCASSTGPKGGYTFGSGTRLTVV.

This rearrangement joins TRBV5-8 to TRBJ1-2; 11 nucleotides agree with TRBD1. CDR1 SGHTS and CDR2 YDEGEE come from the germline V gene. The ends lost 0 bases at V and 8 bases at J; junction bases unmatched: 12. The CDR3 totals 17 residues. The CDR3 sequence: CASSLGTGGAPAGGYTF. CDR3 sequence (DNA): TGTGCCAGCAGCTTGGGGACAGGGGGCGCCCCCGCCGGGGGCTACACCTTC.

CDR3 sequence (DNA): TGTGCTAGTGGTTTGGCGTTGGGGCAGGGGGACCACGAGCAGTACTTC. Translated, it gives CASGLALGQGDHEQYF. The chain recombines TRBV12-5 with TRBJ2-7, with TRBD1 identical over 7 bases. There are 16 residues in the CDR3. Germline trimming cut 1 base from V and 5 bases from J; bases unmatched to any gene: 11. Germline CDR1 LGHNT, CDR2 FRNRAP.

CDR3 residues: CASSPRGQGNTDTQYF. The CDR3 DNA reads TGCGCCAGCAGCCCCAGGGGGCAGGGAAACACAGATACGCAGTATTTT. This sequence joins TRBV4-1 and TRBJ2-3, with TRBD1 identical over 8 bases. Germline V gives CDR1 MGHRA, CDR2 YSYEKL. This CDR3 contains 16 residues. The V and J ends lost 4 bases and 2 bases, in that order; junction bases with no gene match: 8.

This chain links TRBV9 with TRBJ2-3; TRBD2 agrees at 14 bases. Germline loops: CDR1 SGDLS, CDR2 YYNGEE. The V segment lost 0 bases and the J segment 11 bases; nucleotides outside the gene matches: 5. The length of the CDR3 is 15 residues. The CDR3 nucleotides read TGTGCCAGCAGCGTAGGGACTAGCGGGGGGCCCCTGCAGTATTTT. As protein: CASSVGTSGGPLQYF.

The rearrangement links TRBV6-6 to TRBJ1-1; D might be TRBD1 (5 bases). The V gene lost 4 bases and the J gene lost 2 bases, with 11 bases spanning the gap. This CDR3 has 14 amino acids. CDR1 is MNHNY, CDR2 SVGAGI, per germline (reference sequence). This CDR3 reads CASSLRGKNTEAFF. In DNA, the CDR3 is TGTGCCAGCAGTTTAAGGGGCAAAAACACTGAAGCTTTCTTT.

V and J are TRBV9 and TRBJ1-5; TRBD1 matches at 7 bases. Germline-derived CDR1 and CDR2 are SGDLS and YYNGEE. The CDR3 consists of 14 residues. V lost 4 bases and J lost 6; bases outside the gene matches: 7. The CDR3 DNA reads TGTGCCAGCAGCCCAGGGGGACTGGGTCAGCCCCAGCATTTT. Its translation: CASSPGGLGQPQHF.

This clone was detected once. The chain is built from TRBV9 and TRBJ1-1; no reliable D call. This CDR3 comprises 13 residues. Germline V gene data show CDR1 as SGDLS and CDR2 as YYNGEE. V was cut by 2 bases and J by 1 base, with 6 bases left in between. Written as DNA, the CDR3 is TGTGCCAGCAGCGTCGAAGCGAACACTGAAGCTTTCTTT. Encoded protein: CASSVEANTEAFF.

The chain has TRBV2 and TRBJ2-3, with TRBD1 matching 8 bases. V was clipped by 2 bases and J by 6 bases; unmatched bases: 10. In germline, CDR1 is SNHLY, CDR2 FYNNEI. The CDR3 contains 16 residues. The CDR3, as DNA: TGTGCCAGCAGTGAACAGGGGGCGGAGGTTCGGGATACGCAGTATTTT. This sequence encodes CASSEQGAEVRDTQYF.

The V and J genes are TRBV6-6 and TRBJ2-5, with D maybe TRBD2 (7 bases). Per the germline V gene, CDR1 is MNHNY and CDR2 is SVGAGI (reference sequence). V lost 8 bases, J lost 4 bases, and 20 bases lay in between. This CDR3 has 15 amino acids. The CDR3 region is CASGLIRGAGETQYF. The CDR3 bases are TGTGCCAGCGGACTAATACGGGGGGCCGGAGAGACCCAGTACTTC.

This chain's CDR3 is CASSFSPRAEETQYF. The CDR3 bases are TGCGCCAGCAGCTTTTCCCCGCGGGCGGAAGAGACCCAGTACTTC. The V and J genes are TRBV5-1 and TRBJ2-5; possibly TRBD2 for D (5 bases). The CDR3 runs 15 residues. V lost 2 bases and J 3 bases, leaving 14 bases between the germline ends. The germline V gene has CDR1 SGHRS and CDR2 YFSETQ.

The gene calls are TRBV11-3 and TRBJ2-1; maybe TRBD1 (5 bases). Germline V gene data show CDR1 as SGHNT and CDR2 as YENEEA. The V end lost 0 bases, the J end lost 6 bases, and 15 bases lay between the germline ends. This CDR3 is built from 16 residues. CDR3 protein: CASSLDGARSGNEQFF. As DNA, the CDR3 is TGTGCCAGCAGCTTAGATGGGGCCCGTTCGGGCAATGAGCAGTTCTTC.